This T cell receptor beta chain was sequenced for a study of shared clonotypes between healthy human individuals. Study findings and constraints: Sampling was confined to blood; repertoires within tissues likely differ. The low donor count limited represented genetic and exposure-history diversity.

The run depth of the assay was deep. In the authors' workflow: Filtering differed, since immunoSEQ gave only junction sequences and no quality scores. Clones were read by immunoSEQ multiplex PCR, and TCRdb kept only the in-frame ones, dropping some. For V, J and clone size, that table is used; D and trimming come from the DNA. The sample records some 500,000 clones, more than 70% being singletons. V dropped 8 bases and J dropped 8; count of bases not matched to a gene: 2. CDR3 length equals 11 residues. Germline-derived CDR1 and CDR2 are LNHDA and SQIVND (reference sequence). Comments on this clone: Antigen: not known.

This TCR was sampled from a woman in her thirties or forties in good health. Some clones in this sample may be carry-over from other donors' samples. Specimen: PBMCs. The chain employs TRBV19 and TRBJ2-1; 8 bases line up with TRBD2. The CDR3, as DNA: TGTGCCAGTGCCGGGGGGGATGAGCAGTTCTTC. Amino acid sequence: CASAGGDEQFF.